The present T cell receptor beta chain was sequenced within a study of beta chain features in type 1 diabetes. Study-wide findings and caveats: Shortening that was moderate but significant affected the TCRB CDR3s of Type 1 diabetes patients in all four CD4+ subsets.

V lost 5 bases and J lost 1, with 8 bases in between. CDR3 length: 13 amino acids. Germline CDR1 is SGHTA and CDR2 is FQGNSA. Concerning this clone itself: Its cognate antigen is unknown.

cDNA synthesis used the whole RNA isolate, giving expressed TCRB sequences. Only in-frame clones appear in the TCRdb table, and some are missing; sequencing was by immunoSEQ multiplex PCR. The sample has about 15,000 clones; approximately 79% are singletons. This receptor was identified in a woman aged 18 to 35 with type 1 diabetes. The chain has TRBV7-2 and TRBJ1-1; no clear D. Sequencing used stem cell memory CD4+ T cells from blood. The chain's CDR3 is CASSLRQNTEAFF. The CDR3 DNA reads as TGTGCCAGCAGCCTTAGACAGAACACTGAAGCTTTCTTT.